This TCR beta chain was observed in a study of blood T cell repertoires in COVID-19. With 1 base clipped from V and 4 bases from J, the junction kept 10 bases outside the gene matches. The CDR3 has 18 residues. Germline assignment: CDR1 MGHRA and CDR2 YSYEKL. Assay used: immunoSEQ multiplex PCR; TCRdb lists only in-frame clones, some missing. This table has about 330,000 clones, roughly 90% appearing once. This TCR derives from a woman in her forties or fifties with active or convalescent COVID-19. The chain links TRBV4-1 to TRBJ2-6; 7 bases map to TRBD1. The sample consisted of peripheral blood. The CDR3 region is CASSQGPGGPRGANVLTF. DNA for the CDR3: TGCGCCAGCAGCCAAGGGCCAGGGGGACCGCGAGGGGCCAACGTCCTGACTTTC.